This passage covers 3 T cell receptor beta chains from one sample sequenced in a study of blood T cell repertoires in COVID-19. Sequencing used immunoSEQ multiplex PCR; TCRdb keeps in-frame clones, though not all of them. The sample contains around 310,000 clones, approximately 91% of which appear only once. The sequencing input was peripheral blood. The receptors shown here come from an older woman with acute or convalescent COVID-19.

The genes are TRBV19 and TRBJ2-7; 10 bases fit TRBD1. CDR1 is LNHDA and CDR2 is SQIVND in the germline V gene (reference sequence). The CDR3 has 13 residues. Trimming removed 9 bases from V and 2 bases from J; junction bases left unmatched: 4. The CDR3 loop reads CASRDRGPYEQYF. In DNA, the CDR3 is TGTGCCAGCCGGGACAGGGGTCCCTACGAGCAGTACTTC.

The V call is TRBV3-1 (or the pseudogene TRBV3-2), the J call TRBJ1-3; D uncertain. The germline gives CDR1 LGHDT, CDR2 YNNKEL (reference sequence). This CDR3 has 15 amino acids. V lost 4 bases and J lost 0, with 10 bases in between. This chain's CDR3 is CASSPTLSSGNTIYF. CDR3 nucleotides: TGTGCCAGCAGCCCAACGCTTAGCTCTGGAAACACCATATATTTT.

The J gene is TRBJ2-2, the V gene TRBV24-1, with D possibly matching TRBD1 (6 bases). Germline V gene sequence: CDR1 KGHDR, CDR2 SFDVKD. The V gene lost 0 bases and the J gene lost 6 bases, with 10 bases spanning the gap. This CDR3 contains 15 residues. For the CDR3, the DNA is TGTGCCACCAGTGATTTGAAACAGGGCCCCGGGGAGCTGTTTTTT. Translated, it gives CATSDLKQGPGELFF.